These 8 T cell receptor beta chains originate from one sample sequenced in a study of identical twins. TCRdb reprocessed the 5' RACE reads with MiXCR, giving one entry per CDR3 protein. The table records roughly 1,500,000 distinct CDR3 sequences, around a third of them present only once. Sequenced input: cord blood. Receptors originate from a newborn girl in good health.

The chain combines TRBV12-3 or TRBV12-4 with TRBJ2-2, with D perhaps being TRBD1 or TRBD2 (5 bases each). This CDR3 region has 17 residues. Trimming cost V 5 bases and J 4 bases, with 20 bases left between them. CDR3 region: CASSPQGGRGLTGELFF. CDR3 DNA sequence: TGTGCCAGCAGTCCTCAGGGCGGTAGAGGGCTCACCGGGGAGCTGTTTTTT.

The CDR3 protein is CASSLLGTDQPQHF. CDR3 in DNA: TGTGCCAGCAGCTTACTAGGGACGGATCAGCCCCAGCATTTT. This chain uses TRBV7-9 with TRBJ1-5, with D tentatively TRBD1 (5 bases). Looked up from germline, CDR1 is SEHNR and CDR2 is FQNEAQ (reference sequence). This CDR3 contains 14 residues. The V gene lost 2 bases and the J gene lost 5 bases, with 10 bases spanning the gap.

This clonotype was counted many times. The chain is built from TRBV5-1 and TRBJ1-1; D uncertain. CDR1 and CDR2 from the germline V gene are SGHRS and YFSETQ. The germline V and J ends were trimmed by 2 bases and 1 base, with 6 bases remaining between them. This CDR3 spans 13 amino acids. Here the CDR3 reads CASSLKRNTEAFF. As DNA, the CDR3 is TGCGCCAGCAGCTTAAAGAGGAACACTGAAGCTTTCTTT.

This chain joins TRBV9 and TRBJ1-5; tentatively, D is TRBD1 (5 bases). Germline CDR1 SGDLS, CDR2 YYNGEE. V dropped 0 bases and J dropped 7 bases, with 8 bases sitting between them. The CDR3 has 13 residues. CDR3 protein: CASSVEAGQPQHF. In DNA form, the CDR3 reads TGTGCCAGCAGCGTAGAGGCAGGGCAGCCCCAGCATTTT. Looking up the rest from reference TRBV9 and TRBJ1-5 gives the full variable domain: DSGVTQTPKHLITATGQRVTLRCSPRSGDLSVYWYQQSLDQGLQFLIQYYNGEERAKGNILERFSAQQFPDLHSELNLSSLELGDSALYFCASSVEAGQPQHFGDGTRLSIL.

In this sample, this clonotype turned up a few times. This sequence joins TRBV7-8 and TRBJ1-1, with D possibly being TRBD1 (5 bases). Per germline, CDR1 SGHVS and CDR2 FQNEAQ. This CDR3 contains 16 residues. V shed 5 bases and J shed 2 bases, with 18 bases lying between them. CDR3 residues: CASSKRRTSKNTEAFF. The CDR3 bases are TGTGCCAGCAGCAAGCGAAGGACAAGCAAAAACACTGAAGCTTTCTTT.

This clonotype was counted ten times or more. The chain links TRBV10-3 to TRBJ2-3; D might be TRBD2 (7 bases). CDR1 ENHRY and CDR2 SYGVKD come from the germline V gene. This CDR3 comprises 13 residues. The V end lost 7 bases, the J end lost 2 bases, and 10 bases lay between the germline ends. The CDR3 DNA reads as TGTGCCATCAACGGGGGGCCCACAGATACGCAGTATTTT. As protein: CAINGGPTDTQYF.

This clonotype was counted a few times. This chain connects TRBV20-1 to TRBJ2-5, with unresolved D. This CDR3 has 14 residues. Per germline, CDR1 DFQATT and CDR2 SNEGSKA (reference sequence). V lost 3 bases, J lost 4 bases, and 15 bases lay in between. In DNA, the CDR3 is TGCAGTGCTAGGGGTGGGTATATTCGAGAGACCCAGTACTTC. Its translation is CSARGGYIRETQYF.

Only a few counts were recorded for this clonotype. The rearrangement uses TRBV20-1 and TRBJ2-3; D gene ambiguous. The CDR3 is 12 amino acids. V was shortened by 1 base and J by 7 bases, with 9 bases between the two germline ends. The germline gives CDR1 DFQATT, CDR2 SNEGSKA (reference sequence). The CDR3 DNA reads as TGCAGTGCTAGAGCCCGGACCTATACGCAGTATTTT. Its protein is CSARARTYTQYF.